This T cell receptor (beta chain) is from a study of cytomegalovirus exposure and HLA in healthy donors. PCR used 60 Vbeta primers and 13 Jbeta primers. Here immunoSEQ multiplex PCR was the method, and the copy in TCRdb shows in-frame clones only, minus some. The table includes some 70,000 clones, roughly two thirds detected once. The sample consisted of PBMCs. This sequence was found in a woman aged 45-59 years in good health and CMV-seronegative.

The CDR3 nucleotides are TGCGCCAGCAGCCAAGGGAGGGGCTTAGAGGAGACCCAGTACTTC. Its translation is CASSQGRGLEETQYF. V usage is TRBV4-3 and J usage is TRBJ2-5, with D perhaps TRBD2 (6 bases). CDR1 is LGHNA, CDR2 YSLEER, per germline. V was clipped by 1 base and J by 5 bases, with 14 bases between them. The CDR3 has 15 residues.